Listed below are T cell receptor beta chains from one sample, sequenced in a study of OX40 agonist ivuxolimab in advanced cancers. Libraries were prepared by immunoSEQ multiplex PCR; TCRdb keeps only in-frame clonotypes and omits some of them. The sample includes roughly 62,000 clones, about 85% of them seen just once. The source was CD4+ or CD8+ T cells sorted from blood, collected in a trial of the OX40 agonist ivuxolimab. These receptors were taken from an adult with an advanced solid tumor such as melanoma, head and neck, liver or kidney cancer. Both conserved end residues are part of each CDR3. The D gene is left open where the match is weak. Size is omitted from some rows. Given values are once, few, many or a class for expanded clones.

v_call	clone_size	d_call	j_call	cdr3_nt	cdr3_aa
TRBV30	once	TRBD1	TRBJ2-1	TGTGCCTGGACACCGACAGGGTGGAATGAGCAGTTCTTC	CAWTPTGWNEQFF
TRBV18	.	.	TRBJ2-5	TGTGCCAGCTCGGAGGGCAGTAAAGAGACCCAGTACTTC	CASSEGSKETQYF
TRBV10-1	.	TRBD2	TRBJ2-3	TGCGCCAGCAGCAAAGCTACGGGACTAGTCAGCACAGATACGCAGTATTTT	CASSKATGLVSTDTQYF
TRBV5-1	.	.	TRBJ2-7	TGCGCCAGCAGCTTGGGGGGCTTAAGCTCCTACGAGCAGTACTTC	CASSLGGLSSYEQYF
TRBV7-9	.	.	TRBJ1-1	TGTGCCAGCAGCAGGGGGACTGAAGCTTTCTTT	CASSRGTEAFF
TRBV5-4	.	.	TRBJ2-5	TGTGCCAGCAGCTTTGGACAGAAAGAGACCCAGTACTTC	CASSFGQKETQYF
TRBV29-1	.	TRBD1	TRBJ1-1	TGCAGCGTTGAATGGGACAGGGTGGGTAAAGCTTTCTTT	CSVEWDRVGKAFF
TRBV7-9	few	.	TRBJ2-7	TGTGCCAGCAGCTTAGCTCCGTATATGAAGCAGTACTTC	CASSLAPYMKQYF
TRBV7-8	.	.	TRBJ2-7	TGTGCCAGCAGCTTAGGCGGTTGGGGCTACGAGCAGTACTTC	CASSLGGWGYEQYF
TRBV5-6	.	.	TRBJ2-1	TGTGCCAGCAGCTTAATCAATCGGTACCTCGAGGACAATGAGCAGTTCTTC	CASSLINRYLEDNEQFF
TRBV6-1	.	.	TRBJ2-1	TGTGCCAGCAGTGAAGCGCTGGGCAATGAGCAGTTCTTC	CASSEALGNEQFF
TRBV5-3	.	.	TRBJ2-1	TGTGCCAGAAGCTGGGCCCTTCTAGTCTCGGGGTACAATGAGCAGTTCTTC	CARSWALLVSGYNEQFF
TRBV5-1	.	.	TRBJ2-5	TGCGCCAGCAGCTTATTTTCTCAAACGGAAGAGACCCAGTACTTC	CASSLFSQTEETQYF
TRBV11-2	few	.	TRBJ2-2	TGTGCCAGCAGCCCCCCCCCAGGCGCGGTCACCGGGGAGCTGTTTTTT	CASSPPPGAVTGELFF
TRBV2	.	.	TRBJ2-3	TGTGCCAGCAGTGAATTTGGCACGCAGTATTTT	CASSEFGTQYF